Listed below are T cell receptor beta chains from one sample, sequenced in a study of T cells after yellow fever vaccination. TCRdb passed the 5' RACE reads through MiXCR, listing each CDR3 protein once. This repertoire shows about 170,000 distinct CDR3 sequences, 9.5% to 11% found once; its top ten account for 36%. This specimen consisted of CD8+ T cells sorted from PBMCs, obtained 15 days after the yellow fever booster vaccination. The receptors originated from a man between 18 and 29 years old who received the YFV17D yellow fever vaccine. The CDR3 runs from the conserved cysteine through the conserved F or W. D genes are given only for firm matches. The listing skips clone size in some rows; elsewhere it reads once, few, many or a size class.

v_gene: TRBV20-1; j_gene: TRBJ2-5; abundance: many; len: 12; d_gene: NA; CDR3aa: CSAYSEGETQYF; CDR3nt: TGCAGTGCTTACTCTGAGGGAGAGACCCAGTACTTC
v_gene: TRBV12-3/TRBV12-4; j_gene: TRBJ1-1; abundance: few; len: 12; d_gene: TRBD1; CDR3aa: CASSASRTGAFF; CDR3nt: TGTGCCAGCAGTGCCTCCCGGACAGGGGCTTTCTTT
v_gene: TRBV7-6; j_gene: TRBJ1-4; abundance: few; len: 15; d_gene: NA; CDR3aa: CASSSGMTTNGKLFF; CDR3nt: TGTGCCAGCAGCTCGGGGATGACAACTAATGGAAAACTGTTTTTT
v_gene: TRBV6-4; j_gene: TRBJ2-1; abundance: many; len: 15; d_gene: TRBD1; CDR3aa: CASSDRDSSYNEQFF; CDR3nt: TGTGCCAGCAGTGACCGGGACAGTTCTTACAATGAGCAGTTCTTC
v_gene: TRBV23-1; j_gene: TRBJ2-3; abundance: NA; len: 15; d_gene: NA; CDR3aa: CASSPWSSSTDTQYF; CDR3nt: TGCGCCAGCAGTCCGTGGAGTTCTAGCACAGATACGCAGTATTTT
v_gene: TRBV6-2/TRBV6-3; j_gene: TRBJ2-1; abundance: NA; len: 13; d_gene: TRBD2; CDR3aa: CASSYGGGNEQFF; CDR3nt: TGTGCCAGCAGTTACGGGGGGGGCAATGAGCAGTTCTTC
v_gene: TRBV12-2; j_gene: TRBJ1-5; abundance: NA; len: 17; d_gene: NA; CDR3aa: CASRRHRGAYSNQPQHF; CDR3nt: TGTGCAAGTCGCCGACACAGGGGCGCGTATAGCAATCAGCCCCAGCATTTT
v_gene: TRBV12-3/TRBV12-4; j_gene: TRBJ2-6; abundance: few; len: 18; d_gene: TRBD1; CDR3aa: CASSSSTGTATGANVLTF; CDR3nt: TGTGCCAGCAGTTCATCTACCGGGACAGCGACTGGGGCCAACGTCCTGACTTTC
v_gene: TRBV9; j_gene: TRBJ1-1; abundance: NA; len: 14; d_gene: TRBD1; CDR3aa: CASSGDREWSEAFF; CDR3nt: TGTGCCAGCAGCGGCGACAGGGAATGGTCTGAAGCTTTCTTT
v_gene: TRBV4-2; j_gene: TRBJ2-7; abundance: NA; len: 14; d_gene: NA; CDR3aa: CASSQENALYEQYF; CDR3nt: TGTGCCAGCAGCCAAGAGAATGCCCTCTACGAGCAGTACTTC